This T cell receptor (beta chain) was recovered during a study of shared clonotypes between healthy human individuals. Whole-study findings and limits: Naive subsets usually exceeded memory subsets in estimated richness. The authors sampled blood alone, and tissue repertoires likely differ. Only a few donors were included, so the genetic and exposure-history diversity represented was limited.

The naive CD8 fraction comprised CD45RO-negative cells positively selected for CCR7 and excluded terminally differentiated effector memory CD45RA+ cells. Deep-level assay runs were performed. The repertoire was sequenced with immunoSEQ multiplex PCR; TCRdb's copy has only in-frame clones and lacks some. The sample includes about 590,000 clones, around 95% of them seen just once. With regard to this clone: Its specificity is unknown.

The length of the CDR3 is 16 residues. The V gene lost 0 bases and the J gene lost 1 base, with 10 bases spanning the gap. Looked up from germline, CDR1 is MNHEY and CDR2 is SVGAGI. V gene TRBV6-5 combines with J gene TRBJ2-1; possibly TRBD1 or TRBD2 for D (5 bases each). This TCR was recovered from a woman in her 30s in good health. Source material: naive CD8+ T cells sorted from blood. The CDR3 loop is CASSYSGRRSYNEQFF. In DNA form, the CDR3 reads TGTGCCAGCAGTTACTCGGGACGGAGGTCCTACAATGAGCAGTTCTTC.